This TCR beta chain is drawn from a study of blood T cells in healthy people across ages. The study, taken as a whole, reports: From one million sequenced T cells, diversity estimates were lower bounds. Higher diversity and more naive CD4+ cells were features of long-lived donors, compared to aged donors.

Primed by a sample-barcoded 5' primer and a J-beta primer mix, a second PCR proceeded for about 7 to 11 cycles. Through a template-switch adaptor with 12 random nucleotides, each cDNA molecule received a tag. Every sample gave at least 3 million paired-end reads containing CDR3. TCRdb re-called the 5' RACE reads with MiXCR, one entry per CDR3 protein. Here the sample spans some 1,500,000 distinct CDR3 sequences, approximately 43% being singletons. CDR1 and CDR2 (germline): SGDLS, YYNGEE. Trimming cost V 3 bases and J 6 bases, with 18 bases left between them. This CDR3 has 15 residues. This clonotype was observed a few times. The antigen remains undetermined.

The gene calls are TRBV9 and TRBJ1-1; D unclear. Sequenced material: blood. This TCR was sampled from a young woman in good health. The CDR3 sequence is CASSARATFDAEAFF. The CDR3, as DNA: TGTGCCAGCAGCGCTCGGGCCACATTTGATGCTGAAGCTTTCTTT.